This T cell receptor (beta chain) appears in the sequencing data of a study of spatial heterogeneity in lung cancer. Study-level information: Detected sequences consistently included more beta-chain ones than alpha-chain ones. Points from the study as a whole: Tumors with more nonsynonymous mutations had more expanded intratumoral alpha and beta TCRs. Ubiquitous and regional expanded TCR counts correlated with ubiquitous and regional nonsynonymous mutations, respectively.

In the library, each TCR cDNA molecule bore its own unique molecular identifier. TCRdb fed the 5' RACE reads into MiXCR, producing one record per CDR3 protein. The data contain approximately 15,000 distinct CDR3 sequences, 4.7% of them singletons. A word on this clonotype: The antigen remains undetermined. With a much larger clone just one base away, this may be a read error. This beta chain came through as a stray read in a library set up for alpha chains, and its size says little.

Time point noted: sample taken at primary tumor resection. Unsorted whole RNA samples from tumor, nontumor lung or frozen PBMC were sequenced. Germline V gene data show CDR1 as SGHTA and CDR2 as FQGNSA. This CDR3 has 14 residues. This sequence originates from a female donor with early-stage non-small cell lung cancer. Sample: lung tumor tissue, taken at surgery. The chain combines TRBV7-2 with TRBJ1-4; no reliable D call. The CDR3 DNA reads as TGTGTCAGCAGCTCCGACCGGCAGTGGAAAAAACTGTTTTTT. Amino acids: CVSSSDRQWKKLFF. The entire variable domain, with the rest obtained from reference TRBV7-2 and TRBJ1-4, is as follows: GAGVSQSPSNKVTEKGKDVELRCDPISGHTALYWYRQSLGQGLEFLIYFQGNSAPDKSGLPSDRFSAERTGGSVSTLTIQRTQQEDSAVYLCVSSSDRQWKKLFFGSGTQLSVL.